A single sample gave rise to the 10 T cell receptor beta chains below, sequenced in a study of T cells in Graves' hyperthyroidism and ophthalmopathy. Regions amplified from RNA transcripts were the TCR beta CDR3 regions. TCR CDR3 underwent first-round RT-PCR with the HTBI primer set. TCRdb re-analysed the multiplex PCR reads in MiXCR, keeping a single row per CDR3 protein. The table records under 350,000 distinct CDR3 sequences, approximately 15% of them present only once. The sequenced sample was blood. Receptors were obtained from a woman in her thirties or forties with Graves' ophthalmopathy.

The CDR3 reads CAWSLAGVADTQYF. Written as DNA, the CDR3 is TGTGCCTGGTCCCTAGCGGGAGTCGCAGATACGCAGTATTTT. This chain links TRBV30 with TRBJ2-3; 10 bases align to TRBD2. Looked up from germline, CDR1 is GTSNPN and CDR2 is SVGIG (reference sequence). CDR3 length equals 14 residues. Trimming at V came to 5 bases and at J to 4 bases, leaving 6 bases not matched to a gene.

This clonotype was counted at least ten times. The chain recombines TRBV20-1 with TRBJ1-5; D gene uncertain. Trimming stripped 6 bases from V and 7 bases from J, with 16 bases between. The CDR3 has 13 amino acids. Germline CDR1 and CDR2: DFQATT and SNEGSKA (reference sequence). In DNA, the CDR3 is TGCAGTGCGTCGGGAGCGTTGTTGCAGCCCCAGCATTTT. As protein: CSASGALLQPQHF.

There are a few counts of this clonotype. The chain employs TRBV7-2 and TRBJ2-3, with D unresolved. The germline gives CDR1 SGHTA, CDR2 FQGNSA. This CDR3 region has 11 residues. Between the trimmed V and J ends, which lost 4 bases and 5 bases, there was a span of 4 bases. CDR3 sequence: CASSSRDTQYF. The CDR3 coding sequence is TGTGCCAGCAGCTCACGAGATACGCAGTATTTT.

For this clonotype: A much more abundant neighbour one base away suggests this may be a read error. This rearrangement joins TRBV2 to TRBJ1-5; tentatively, D is TRBD1 (5 bases). Trimming removed 10 bases at V and 5 bases at J, with 15 bases between. Germline CDR1 and CDR2: SNHLY and FYNNEI. The CDR3 is 13 residues long. The CDR3 DNA sequence: TGTGCCAACAATCAACAGGTAGATCAGCCCCAGCATTTT. Translation gives CANNQQVDQPQHF.

A note on this clonotype: Possible read error: a much larger clone is one base away. The rearrangement uses TRBV6-1 and TRBJ1-1; D perhaps matches TRBD1 (6 bases). In germline, CDR1 is MNHNS, CDR2 SASEGT. V was pared by 5 bases and J by 1 base, with 14 bases between. The CDR3 is 15 amino acids. CDR3 residues: CASSTWDKGNTEAFF. Written as DNA, the CDR3 is TGTGCCAGCAGTACCTGGGACAAGGGGAACACTGAAGCTTTCTTT.

This clonotype has ten or more counts. V and J are TRBV6-1 and TRBJ2-7, with TRBD1 matching over 9 bases. From germline, CDR1 is MNHNS and CDR2 SASEGT. This CDR3 region has 15 residues. The V segment lost 6 bases and the J segment 6 bases; nucleotides outside the gene matches: 12. The chain's CDR3 is CASRNGAGTGIEQYF. DNA of the CDR3: TGTGCCAGCAGGAACGGAGCCGGGACAGGGATCGAGCAGTACTTC.

This clonotype has a handful of counts. The chain uses TRBV20-1 and TRBJ2-1; 8 bases are a match to TRBD1. CDR1 and CDR2 from the germline V gene are DFQATT and SNEGSKA (reference sequence). The length of the CDR3 is 13 residues. V shed 3 bases and J 5 bases; nucleotides not matched to a gene: 3. This CDR3 is CSARTDRDNEQFF. CDR3 sequence (DNA): TGCAGTGCTAGGACGGACAGGGACAATGAGCAGTTCTTC.

The gene calls are TRBV6-5 and TRBJ1-6, with a weak D call TRBD1 (5 bases). V dropped 3 bases and J dropped 10 bases, with 16 bases sitting between them. CDR1 and CDR2 from the germline V gene are MNHEY and SVGAGI. The CDR3 has 15 residues. CDR3 loop: CASSYMAGLGSPLHF. In nucleotides, the CDR3 is TGTGCCAGCAGTTATATGGCAGGGCTAGGCTCACCCCTCCACTTT.

This clonotype occurred many times. This rearrangement joins TRBV2 to TRBJ1-6, with 7 bases identical to TRBD1. With 7 bases clipped from V and 5 bases from J, the junction kept 2 bases outside the gene matches. CDR3 size: 13 residues. Germline assignment: CDR1 SNHLY and CDR2 FYNNEI. The CDR3 spells CASTGTDNSPLHF. In DNA form, the CDR3 reads TGTGCCAGCACTGGGACAGATAATTCACCCCTCCACTTT.

This clonotype was counted a few times. CDR3 DNA: TGTGCCACCAGTCCGACTAGCGGTTACACCGGGGAGCTGTTTTTT. This encodes CATSPTSGYTGELFF. The chain employs TRBV24-1 and TRBJ2-2, with TRBD2 matching over 9 bases. CDR3 length equals 15 residues. Germline lookup yields CDR1 KGHDR and CDR2 SFDVKD. V shed 6 bases, J shed 3 bases, and the junction held 4 bases outside the gene matches.